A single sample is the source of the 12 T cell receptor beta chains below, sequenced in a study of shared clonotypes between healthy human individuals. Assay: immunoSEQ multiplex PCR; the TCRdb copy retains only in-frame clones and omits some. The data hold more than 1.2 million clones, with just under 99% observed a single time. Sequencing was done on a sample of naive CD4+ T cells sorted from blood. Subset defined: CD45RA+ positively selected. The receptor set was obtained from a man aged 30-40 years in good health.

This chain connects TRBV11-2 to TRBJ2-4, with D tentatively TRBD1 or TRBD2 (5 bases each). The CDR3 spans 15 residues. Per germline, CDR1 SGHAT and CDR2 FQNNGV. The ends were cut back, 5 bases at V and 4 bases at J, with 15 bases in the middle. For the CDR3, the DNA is TGTGCCAGCAGCCCCCAGGGACGGGTAAAAAACATTCAGTACTTC. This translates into CASSPQGRVKNIQYF.

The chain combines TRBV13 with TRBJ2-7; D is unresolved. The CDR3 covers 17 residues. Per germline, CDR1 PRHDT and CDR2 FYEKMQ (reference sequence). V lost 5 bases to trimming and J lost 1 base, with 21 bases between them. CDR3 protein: CASSERPPVGFSYEQYF. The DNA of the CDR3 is TGTGCCAGCAGCGAAAGACCACCCGTAGGGTTTTCCTACGAGCAGTACTTC.

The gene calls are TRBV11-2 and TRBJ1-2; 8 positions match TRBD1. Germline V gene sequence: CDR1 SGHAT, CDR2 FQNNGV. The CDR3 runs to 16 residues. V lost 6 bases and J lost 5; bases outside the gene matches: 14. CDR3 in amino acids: CASRRYRDRKSYGYTF. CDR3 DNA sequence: TGTGCCAGCAGACGGTACAGGGACAGGAAGTCTTATGGCTACACCTTC. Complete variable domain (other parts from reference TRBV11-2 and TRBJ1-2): EAGVAQSPRYKIIEKRQSVAFWCNPISGHATLYWYQQILGQGPKLLIQFQNNGVVDDSQLPKDRFSAERLKGVDSTLKIQPAKLEDSAVYLCASRRYRDRKSYGYTFGSGTRLTVV.

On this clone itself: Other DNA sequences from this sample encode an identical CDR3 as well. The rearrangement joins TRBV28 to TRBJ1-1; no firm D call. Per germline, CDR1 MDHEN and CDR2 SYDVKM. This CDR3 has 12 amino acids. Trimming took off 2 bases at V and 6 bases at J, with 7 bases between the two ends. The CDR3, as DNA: TGTGCCAGCAGTTTACGCACAGCTGAAGCTTTCTTT. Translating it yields CASSLRTAEAFF.

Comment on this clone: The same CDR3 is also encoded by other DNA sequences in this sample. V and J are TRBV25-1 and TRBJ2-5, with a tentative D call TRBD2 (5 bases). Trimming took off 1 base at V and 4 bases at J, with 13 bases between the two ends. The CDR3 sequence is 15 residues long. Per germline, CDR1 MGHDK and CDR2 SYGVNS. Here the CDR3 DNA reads TGTGCCAGCAGTGAATTGGGCGGACTGGGAGAGACCCAGTACTTC. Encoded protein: CASSELGGLGETQYF.

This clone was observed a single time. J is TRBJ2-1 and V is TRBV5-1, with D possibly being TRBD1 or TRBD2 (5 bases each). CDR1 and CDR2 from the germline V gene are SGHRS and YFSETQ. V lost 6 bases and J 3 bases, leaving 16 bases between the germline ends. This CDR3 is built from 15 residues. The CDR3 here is CASNGRDPYYNEQFF. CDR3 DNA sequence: TGCGCCAGCAACGGCAGGGACCCTTACTACAATGAGCAGTTCTTC.

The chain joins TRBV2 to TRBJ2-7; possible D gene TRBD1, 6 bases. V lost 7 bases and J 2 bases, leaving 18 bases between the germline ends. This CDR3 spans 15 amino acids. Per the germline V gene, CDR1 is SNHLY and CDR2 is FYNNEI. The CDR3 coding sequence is TGTGCCAGCAAGTCGGACAGCGCGAGCCCCTACGAGCAGTACTTC. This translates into CASKSDSASPYEQYF.

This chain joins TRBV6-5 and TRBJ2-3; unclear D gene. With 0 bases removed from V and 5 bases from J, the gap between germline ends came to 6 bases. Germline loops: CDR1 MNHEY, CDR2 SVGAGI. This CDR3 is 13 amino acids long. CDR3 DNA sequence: TGTGCCAGCAGTTACTCGGGTTTAGATACGCAGTATTTT. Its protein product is CASSYSGLDTQYF.

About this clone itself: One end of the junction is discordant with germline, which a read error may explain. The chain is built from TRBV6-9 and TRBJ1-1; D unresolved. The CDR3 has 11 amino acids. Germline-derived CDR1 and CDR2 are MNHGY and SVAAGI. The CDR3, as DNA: TGCTTACTCGGAGGCACACTTGAAGCTTTCTTT. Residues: CLLGGTLEAFF.

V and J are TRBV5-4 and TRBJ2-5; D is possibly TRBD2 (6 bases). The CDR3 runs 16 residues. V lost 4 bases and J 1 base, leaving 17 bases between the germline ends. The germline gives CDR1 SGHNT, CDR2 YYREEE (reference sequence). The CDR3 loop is CASSPMIWTTQETQYF. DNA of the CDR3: TGTGCCAGCAGCCCCATGATTTGGACTACCCAAGAGACCCAGTACTTC. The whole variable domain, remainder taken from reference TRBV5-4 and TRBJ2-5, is ETGVTQSPTHLIKTRGQQVTLRCSSQSGHNTVSWYQQALGQGPQFIFQYYREEENGRGNFPPRFSGLQFPNYSSELNVNALELDDSALYLCASSPMIWTTQETQYFGPGTRLLVL.

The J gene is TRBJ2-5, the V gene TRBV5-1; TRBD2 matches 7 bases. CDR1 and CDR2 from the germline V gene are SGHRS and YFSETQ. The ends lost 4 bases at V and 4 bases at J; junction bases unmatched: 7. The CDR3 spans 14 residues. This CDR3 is CASSPGGIGETQYF. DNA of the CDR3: TGCGCCAGCAGCCCCGGGGGGATTGGAGAGACCCAGTACTTC.

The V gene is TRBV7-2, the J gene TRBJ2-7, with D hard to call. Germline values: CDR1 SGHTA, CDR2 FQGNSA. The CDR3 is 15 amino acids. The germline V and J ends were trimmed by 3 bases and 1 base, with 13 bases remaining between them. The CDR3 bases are TGTGCCAGCAGCTTCGCCGGATTTGAGTCCTACGAGCAGTACTTC. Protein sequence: CASSFAGFESYEQYF.